Here is one T cell receptor beta chain with its context. The data stem from a study of blood T cell repertoires in COVID-19. At the level of the study: The samples span acute and convalescent COVID-19 from the United States, Italy and Spain. Sources were T cells, B-cell-depleted T cells, or PBMCs; the material itself was cDNA or gDNA.

Germline V lookup: CDR1 ENHRY, CDR2 SYGVKD. V was cut by 3 bases and J by 5 bases, with 10 bases left in between. This CDR3 comprises 13 residues. How the authors handled the data: Estimation of nucleated cell counts was performed using reference gene primer amplification. The repertoire was sequenced with immunoSEQ multiplex PCR; TCRdb's copy has only in-frame clones and lacks some. V and J calls and clone size are copied from that table; D and trimming were computed from the DNA. This table has 200,000 to 250,000 clones, roughly 84% appearing once. Sequenced: peripheral blood. The chain combines TRBV10-3 with TRBJ1-1, with a possible D match to TRBD1 (6 bases). The TCR sequence derives from a woman aged 80 or older with acute or convalescent COVID-19. In DNA form, the CDR3 reads TGTGCCATCAGTGACAGGGGTAGGACTGAAGCTTTCTTT. Protein: CAISDRGRTEAFF.